This entry features one TCR beta chain sequence. The sample originates from a study of blood T cell repertoires in COVID-19. Assignment of participants to cohorts was predicated upon participant-reported clinical history. The protocol was immunoSEQ multiplex PCR, while the TCRdb copy is restricted to in-frame clones and leaves out a portion. The sample contains hundreds of thousands of clones, more than 80% of which appear only once. Germline V gene data show CDR1 as LNHDA and CDR2 as SQIVND (reference sequence). V was shortened by 5 bases and J by 3 bases, with 8 bases between the two germline ends. The CDR3 sequence is 12 residues long.

Specimen: PBMCs or T cells enriched from blood (not recorded which). The chain employs TRBV19 and TRBJ2-7; tentatively, D is TRBD2 (5 bases). The TCR was taken from a young man who had recovered from COVID-19. For the CDR3, the DNA is TGTGCCAGTAGTGAAGGGAGCTACGAGCAGTACTTC. Translated, it gives CASSEGSYEQYF.